These 15 T cell receptor beta chains were sequenced from one sample in a study of T cell responses to AZD1222 COVID-19 vaccine. TCRdb keeps only in-frame clones here, not all; method: immunoSEQ multiplex PCR. Here the sample spans approximately 140,000 clones, approximately 90% being singletons. Specimen: peripheral blood, collected 28 days after the second AZD1222 dose. The source of these receptors is an adult who received the AZD1222 COVID-19 vaccine.

V and J are TRBV15 and TRBJ2-3; D perhaps matches TRBD2 (5 bases). Deletions cut 0 bases from V and 0 bases from J, with 13 bases between. In germline, CDR1 is LNHNV, CDR2 YYDKDF (reference sequence). The CDR3 runs to 17 residues. CDR3 DNA sequence: TGTGCCACCAGCAGAGATCCTAGCTCGCCTAGCACAGATACGCAGTATTTT. This translates into CATSRDPSSPSTDTQYF. Drawing the rest from reference TRBV15 and TRBJ2-3, the complete variable domain is DAMVIQNPRYQVTQFGKPVTLSCSQTLNHNVMYWYQQKSSQAPKLLFHYYDKDFNNEADTPDNFQSRRPNTSFCFLDIRSPGLGDTAMYLCATSRDPSSPSTDTQYFGPGTRLTVL.

The chain combines TRBV28 with TRBJ2-1; 7 positions agree with TRBD2. Germline values: CDR1 MDHEN, CDR2 SYDVKM. Trimming removed 4 bases from V and 1 base from J; junction bases left unmatched: 13. The CDR3 totals 18 residues. As DNA, the CDR3 is TGTGCCAGCAGTTCGATACTAGCGACCAAAGGGTCCTACAATGAGCAGTTCTTC. Its protein product is CASSSILATKGSYNEQFF.

This chain connects TRBV7-9 to TRBJ2-5; 7 bases map to TRBD2. CDR1 SEHNR and CDR2 FQNEAQ come from the germline V gene (reference sequence). The V segment lost 0 bases and the J segment 3 bases; nucleotides outside the gene matches: 4. This CDR3 is 15 amino acids long. CDR3 in DNA: TGTGCCAGCAGCTTAGCAAGGCGGGGGAAAGAGACCCAGTACTTC. Its translation: CASSLARRGKETQYF.

V usage is TRBV4-3 and J usage is TRBJ1-1; a possible D gene is TRBD1 (6 bases). Per germline, CDR1 LGHNA and CDR2 YSLEER. The CDR3 is 12 amino acids. V was clipped by 5 bases and J by 6 bases, with 10 bases between them. The CDR3 protein is CASSYKGAEAFF. In DNA form, the CDR3 reads TGCGCCAGCAGCTATAAGGGGGCTGAAGCTTTCTTT.

The V and J genes are TRBV7-3 and TRBJ1-1; 8 bases are shared with TRBD1. The CDR3 sequence is 14 residues long. Germline V gives CDR1 SGHTA, CDR2 FQGTGA. Unmatched junction bases numbered 5, after V lost 5 bases and J lost 3 bases. Here the CDR3 reads CASSPQTGDTEAFF. The CDR3 bases are TGTGCCAGCAGCCCCCAGACAGGGGACACTGAAGCTTTCTTT.

V is TRBV25-1 and J is TRBJ1-4, with a tentative D call TRBD1 (6 bases). V gave up 2 bases and J gave up 8 bases, with 12 bases separating them. Germline V CDR1 and CDR2: MGHDK, SYGVNS. CDR3 length: 14 residues. CDR3 coding DNA: TGTGCCAGCAGTGAACCAGGGGATCGGGAAAAACTGTTTTTT. It codes for CASSEPGDREKLFF.

The chain recombines TRBV2 with TRBJ2-2; TRBD2 aligns across 11 bases. The CDR3 has 16 amino acids. CDR1 SNHLY and CDR2 FYNNEI come from the germline V gene. Trimming removed 6 bases from V and 5 bases from J; junction bases left unmatched: 8. In DNA, the CDR3 is TGTGCCAGCAGGCTAGCGGGAGGTCTGGTGACCGGGGAGCTGTTTTTT. It specifies CASRLAGGLVTGELFF.

CDR3 protein: CASSLLFRVSANTGELFF. In DNA form, the CDR3 reads TGTGCCAGCAGTCTCCTATTCAGGGTTTCTGCGAACACCGGGGAGCTGTTTTTT. V is TRBV28 and J is TRBJ2-2, with D tentatively TRBD1 (5 bases). Germline V gives CDR1 MDHEN, CDR2 SYDVKM. CDR3 length equals 18 residues. V was trimmed by 5 bases and J by 0 bases, leaving 19 bases between them.

The chain has TRBV19 and TRBJ2-3; TRBD2 matches 8 bases. CDR1 LNHDA and CDR2 SQIVND come from the germline V gene (reference sequence). V shed 7 bases, J shed 6 bases, and the junction held 15 bases outside the gene matches. This CDR3 is built from 16 residues. The DNA for the CDR3 is TGTGCCAGTACTTCACTTGGGGCGGGAGGCTTGGATACGCAGTATTTT. Its protein is CASTSLGAGGLDTQYF.

CDR3 sequence: CASSQDLGRGRDYNSPLHF. The CDR3 DNA follows: TGTGCCAGCAGCCAAGATTTAGGCCGCGGCCGGGACTATAATTCACCCCTCCACTTT. The genes are TRBV3-1 (or the pseudogene TRBV3-2) and TRBJ1-6; D remains ambiguous. Per the germline V gene, CDR1 is LGHDT and CDR2 is YNNKEL (reference sequence). V lost 0 bases and J lost 3, with 18 bases in between. This CDR3 has 19 residues.

The CDR3 protein is CASSVAGGPPDTQYF. As DNA, the CDR3 is TGTGCCAGCAGCGTAGCGGGGGGGCCTCCAGATACGCAGTATTTT. This sequence joins TRBV9 and TRBJ2-3, with TRBD2 matching 8 bases. CDR3 length: 15 residues. The V and J ends lost 0 bases and 4 bases, in that order; junction bases with no gene match: 4. CDR1 and CDR2 from the germline V gene are SGDLS and YYNGEE.

The sample holds a few counts of this clone. This chain connects TRBV7-8 to TRBJ1-3; no clear D gene. The CDR3 consists of 14 residues. Trimming cost V 3 bases and J 3 bases, with 9 bases left between them. Germline V gene sequence: CDR1 SGHVS, CDR2 FQNEAQ. The CDR3 here is CASSFEGNGNTIYF. The CDR3 DNA reads TGTGCCAGCAGCTTTGAAGGAAATGGAAACACCATATATTTT. Looking up the rest from reference TRBV7-8 and TRBJ1-3 gives the full variable domain: GAGVSQSPRYKVAKRGQDVALRCDPISGHVSLFWYQQALGQGPEFLTYFQNEAQLDKSGLPSDRFFAERPEGSVSTLKIQRTQQEDSAVYLCASSFEGNGNTIYFGEGSWLTVV.

As DNA, the CDR3 is TGTGCCAGCCAAGCCTCGGGACGTACCTATAATTCACCCCTCCACTTT. This translates into CASQASGRTYNSPLHF. The chain carries TRBV28 and TRBJ1-6, with TRBD1 as a possible D gene (5 bases). Looked up from germline, CDR1 is MDHEN and CDR2 is SYDVKM. Between the trimmed V and J ends, which lost 8 bases and 2 bases, there was a span of 16 bases. The CDR3 is 16 residues long. Drawing the rest from reference TRBV28 and TRBJ1-6, the complete variable domain is DVKVTQSSRYLVKRTGEKVFLECVQDMDHENMFWYRQDPGLGLRLIYFSYDVKMKEKGDIPEGYSVSREKKERFSLILESASTNQTSMYLCASQASGRTYNSPLHFGNGTRLTVT.

Here the CDR3 DNA reads TGTGCCAGCAGCTTACTTCAGGGGAACACTGAAGCTTTCTTT. It yields the protein CASSLLQGNTEAFF. The chain employs TRBV7-8 and TRBJ1-1, with a tentative D call TRBD1 (5 bases). V dropped 2 bases and J dropped 1 base, with 8 bases sitting between them. Germline V lookup: CDR1 SGHVS, CDR2 FQNEAQ. The CDR3 is 14 residues long.

V is TRBV3-1 (or the pseudogene TRBV3-2) and J is TRBJ1-1, with D unresolved. Deletions cut 11 bases from V and 7 bases from J, with 14 bases between. Germline-derived CDR1 and CDR2 are LGHDT and YNNKEL (reference sequence). This CDR3 spans 11 amino acids. CDR3 DNA sequence: TGTGCCGCGGGAAATCCGGTTGAAGCTTTCTTT. Protein sequence: CAAGNPVEAFF.